Listed below are T cell receptor beta chains from one sample, sequenced in a study of Graves' ophthalmopathy and Graves' hyperthyroidism. TCRdb re-called the multiplex PCR reads with MiXCR, one entry per CDR3 protein. The sample comprises about 480,000 distinct CDR3 sequences, approximately 15% of which are singletons, and 9.8% rests with the top ten. Sequencing used blood. The receptors originated from a woman aged 25 to 39 with Graves' ophthalmopathy. CDR3s include the opening cysteine and the closing phenylalanine or tryptophan. Size is stated for part of the rows, as once, few or many counts, or as a class when the clone is expanded.

j_gene: TRBJ2-7
abundance: many
v_gene: TRBV10-3
CDR3aa: CAISVGGSSYEQYF

j_gene: TRBJ1-2
abundance: many
v_gene: TRBV11-2
CDR3aa: CASSLETDRSIGYTF

j_gene: TRBJ2-7
abundance: many
v_gene: TRBV6-1
CDR3aa: CASSENRVGSYEQYF

j_gene: TRBJ1-6
abundance: -
v_gene: TRBV10-3
CDR3aa: CATSWGAENTPLHF

j_gene: TRBJ1-1
abundance: many
v_gene: TRBV5-1
CDR3aa: CASSLASWGVGTEAFF

j_gene: TRBJ1-1
abundance: few
v_gene: TRBV19
CDR3aa: CASSTTRVSEAFF

j_gene: TRBJ2-7
abundance: few
v_gene: TRBV7-3
CDR3aa: CASSNGLARDEQYF

j_gene: TRBJ1-5
abundance: many
v_gene: TRBV6-1
CDR3aa: CASSLAHMGNQPQHF

j_gene: TRBJ2-7
abundance: many
v_gene: TRBV6-1
CDR3aa: CASSEAMEYEQYF

j_gene: TRBJ2-5
abundance: many
v_gene: TRBV7-9
CDR3aa: CASSLARRLVAETQYF

j_gene: TRBJ2-5
abundance: few
v_gene: TRBV3-1
CDR3aa: CASSIWTGRKETQYF

j_gene: TRBJ1-6
abundance: many
v_gene: TRBV15
CDR3aa: CATSRDGMINSPLHF

j_gene: TRBJ2-7
abundance: -
v_gene: TRBV12-3/TRBV12-4
CDR3aa: CASTAGTGIEQYF

j_gene: TRBJ2-2
abundance: -
v_gene: TRBV7-2
CDR3aa: CASSSNTGELCF

j_gene: TRBJ1-5
abundance: many
v_gene: TRBV27
CDR3aa: CASRGVGNQPQHF

j_gene: TRBJ1-1
abundance: many
v_gene: TRBV28
CDR3aa: CASNFVSGTEVFDTEAFF

j_gene: TRBJ1-5
abundance: many
v_gene: TRBV2
CDR3aa: CASAAGYNQPQHF

j_gene: TRBJ1-2
abundance: many
v_gene: TRBV5-1
CDR3aa: CASSIGQGENYGYTF

j_gene: TRBJ1-3
abundance: few
v_gene: TRBV6-1
CDR3aa: CASRSSTWNSGNTIYF

j_gene: TRBJ1-1
abundance: -
v_gene: TRBV28
CDR3aa: CASSRVGGDGTEAFF

j_gene: TRBJ1-1
abundance: many
v_gene: TRBV6-1
CDR3aa: CASSKGVIRNTEAFF

j_gene: TRBJ1-2
abundance: few
v_gene: TRBV4-2
CDR3aa: CASSQGGRRGYTF

j_gene: TRBJ1-5
abundance: many
v_gene: TRBV12-3/TRBV12-4
CDR3aa: CASTVGDSRYSNQPQHF

j_gene: TRBJ2-5
abundance: many
v_gene: TRBV7-2
CDR3aa: CASSLKTGTWGETQYF

j_gene: TRBJ2-5
abundance: -
v_gene: TRBV9
CDR3aa: CASSVATGALQETQYF

j_gene: TRBJ2-2
abundance: many
v_gene: TRBV7-2
CDR3aa: CATGTGRGTGELFF

j_gene: TRBJ1-6
abundance: many
v_gene: TRBV14
CDR3aa: CASSHNTSPLHF

j_gene: TRBJ2-2
abundance: many
v_gene: TRBV11-2
CDR3aa: CASSLGWLAADTGELFF

j_gene: TRBJ1-6
abundance: many
v_gene: TRBV11-2
CDR3aa: CASSLSGSYNSPLHF

j_gene: TRBJ1-5
abundance: -
v_gene: TRBV12-3/TRBV12-4
CDR3aa: CASSLGAWQPQHF

j_gene: TRBJ1-3
abundance: -
v_gene: TRBV30
CDR3aa: CAWQGSGNTIYF

j_gene: TRBJ2-5
abundance: few
v_gene: TRBV11-2
CDR3aa: CASSRTSGSLETQYF

j_gene: TRBJ2-2
abundance: -
v_gene: TRBV6-1
CDR3aa: CATSKLAGTGELFF

j_gene: TRBJ1-5
abundance: -
v_gene: TRBV28
CDR3aa: CASSETYRDKPQHF

j_gene: TRBJ2-5
abundance: many
v_gene: TRBV12-3/TRBV12-4
CDR3aa: CASSHFAAQETQYF

j_gene: TRBJ2-7
abundance: many
v_gene: TRBV7-2
CDR3aa: CASSLALGQVNEQYF

j_gene: TRBJ1-2
abundance: -
v_gene: TRBV12-3/TRBV12-4
CDR3aa: CASSGQGLGYTF

j_gene: TRBJ2-7
abundance: many
v_gene: TRBV6-4
CDR3aa: CASSDRDSLSGLVEQYF

j_gene: TRBJ2-5
abundance: many
v_gene: TRBV28
CDR3aa: CASRTQGRETQYF

j_gene: TRBJ2-3
abundance: few
v_gene: TRBV7-2
CDR3aa: CASSYLRSSASGGLTDTQYF

j_gene: TRBJ1-2
abundance: -
v_gene: TRBV6-1
CDR3aa: CVTRVAVCYTF

j_gene: TRBJ1-2
abundance: -
v_gene: TRBV12-3/TRBV12-4
CDR3aa: CASRRLGGANYGYTF

j_gene: TRBJ2-5
abundance: -
v_gene: TRBV6-4
CDR3aa: CASSYSGGGIDTQYF

j_gene: TRBJ1-3
abundance: few
v_gene: TRBV18
CDR3aa: CASSPPPRGNTIYF

j_gene: TRBJ1-1
abundance: many
v_gene: TRBV6-1
CDR3aa: CASSESTRTGKNTEAFF

j_gene: TRBJ1-5
abundance: many
v_gene: TRBV24-1
CDR3aa: CATSDSQGAVSNQPQHF

j_gene: TRBJ1-5
abundance: -
v_gene: TRBV15
CDR3aa: CATRSYGTGGDQPQHF

j_gene: TRBJ2-7
abundance: -
v_gene: TRBV7-2
CDR3aa: CASSLASGGNYEQYF

j_gene: TRBJ1-2
abundance: many
v_gene: TRBV20-1
CDR3aa: CSARTFGQGMDGYTF

j_gene: TRBJ2-3
abundance: -
v_gene: TRBV7-2
CDR3aa: CASSLAGREGLDTQYF

j_gene: TRBJ2-5
abundance: many
v_gene: TRBV15
CDR3aa: CATSKKGIQETQYF

j_gene: TRBJ1-6
abundance: many
v_gene: TRBV6-5
CDR3aa: CASSYESRVTYNSPLHF

j_gene: TRBJ2-7
abundance: many
v_gene: TRBV6-1
CDR3aa: CASSELRGPYEQYF

j_gene: TRBJ1-2
abundance: many
v_gene: TRBV12-3/TRBV12-4
CDR3aa: CASSFPRGYGYTF

j_gene: TRBJ1-2
abundance: many
v_gene: TRBV6-5
CDR3aa: CASSLLPWGYTF

j_gene: TRBJ1-1
abundance: many
v_gene: TRBV12-3/TRBV12-4
CDR3aa: CASSLPSPHTEAFF

j_gene: TRBJ2-5
abundance: many
v_gene: TRBV7-3
CDR3aa: CASSLTLGLAGVETQYF

j_gene: TRBJ2-1
abundance: many
v_gene: TRBV6-4
CDR3aa: CASSESTGNNEQFF

j_gene: TRBJ1-1
abundance: many
v_gene: TRBV6-2/TRBV6-3
CDR3aa: CASSPLGQGGNTEAFF

j_gene: TRBJ1-2
abundance: -
v_gene: TRBV6-5
CDR3aa: CASSYALRAGGYTF